Presented here are 26 T cell receptor beta chains from one specimen sequenced in a study of T cells after yellow fever vaccination. MiXCR was run by TCRdb on the 5' RACE reads, yielding one entry per CDR3 protein. The sample consists of 200,000 to 300,000 distinct CDR3 sequences, roughly 6.8% of them appearing once. The sequences come from CD4+ T cells sorted from PBMCs, collected on the day of the yellow fever booster vaccination. The receptors here all came from a man aged 30 to 45 who received the YFV17D yellow fever vaccine.

This clonotype was observed a few times. The chain uses TRBV11-2 and TRBJ2-5; TRBD2 aligns across 9 bases. Germline trimming cut 5 bases from V and 3 bases from J; bases unmatched to any gene: 19. The germline V gene has CDR1 SGHAT and CDR2 FQNNGV. This CDR3 has 19 residues. As DNA, the CDR3 is TGTGCCAGCAGCCCGACGCCAAGGGGAGAGCGGGAGGCTAAAGAGACCCAGTACTTC. Its protein is CASSPTPRGEREAKETQYF.

This clonotype was seen many times. The gene calls are TRBV15 and TRBJ2-1; 13 nucleotides match TRBD2. Trimming took 5 bases from V and 7 from J; bases not matched to a gene: 8. CDR1 and CDR2 from the germline V gene are LNHNV and YYDKDF (reference sequence). The CDR3 is 16 amino acids. This CDR3 reads CATSPSMGLAGNEQFF. The CDR3 DNA reads as TGTGCCACCAGCCCTTCGATGGGACTAGCGGGAAATGAGCAGTTCTTC.

A remark on this clonotype: This may be a read error: a much more frequent sequence differs by one nucleotide. V gene TRBV3-1 combines with J gene TRBJ2-1; 8 bases are shared with TRBD2. V was pared by 8 bases and J by 6 bases, with 9 bases of the junction left unmatched. There are 14 residues in the CDR3. Germline loops: CDR1 LGHDT, CDR2 YNNKEL (reference sequence). CDR3 loop: CASFAGGPSNEQFF. The CDR3 nucleotides read TGTGCCAGCTTCGCGGGAGGACCGAGCAATGAGCAGTTCTTC.

The J gene is TRBJ2-7, the V gene TRBV28, with D perhaps matching TRBD2 (6 bases). The ends were cut back, 8 bases at V and 2 bases at J, with 13 bases in the middle. Looked up from germline, CDR1 is MDHEN and CDR2 is SYDVKM. CDR3 length equals 13 residues. The CDR3 reads CASLPQRAYEQYF. As DNA, the CDR3 is TGTGCCAGCCTCCCCCAGCGGGCCTACGAGCAGTACTTC.

This clonotype was counted many times. The gene calls are TRBV20-1 and TRBJ2-7; TRBD1 agrees at 11 bases. Germline-derived CDR1 and CDR2 are DFQATT and SNEGSKA (reference sequence). This CDR3 is built from 14 residues. J lost 4 bases, V lost 4 bases, and 6 bases had no gene match. The CDR3 nucleotides read TGCAGTGCTACCTGGACAGGGGGCTTGTACGAGCAGTACTTC. Amino acids: CSATWTGGLYEQYF.

Many counts were recorded for this clonotype. The gene calls are TRBV11-2 and TRBJ1-1; 7 bases line up with TRBD1. CDR3 length: 16 amino acids. Unmatched junction bases numbered 11, after V lost 6 bases and J lost 1 base. The germline CDR1 and CDR2 sequences are SGHAT and FQNNGV. The CDR3 DNA sequence: TGTGCCAGCAGGTTTCAGGGGGGCCAGAGGAACACTGAAGCTTTCTTT. Its protein product is CASRFQGGQRNTEAFF. The complete variable domain, with remaining parts taken from reference TRBV11-2 and TRBJ1-1, reads EAGVAQSPRYKIIEKRQSVAFWCNPISGHATLYWYQQILGQGPKLLIQFQNNGVVDDSQLPKDRFSAERLKGVDSTLKIQPAKLEDSAVYLCASRFQGGQRNTEAFFGQGTRLTVV.

The gene calls are TRBV20-1 and TRBJ2-5; possibly TRBD2 for D (6 bases). The germline V and J ends were trimmed by 6 bases and 4 bases, with 12 bases remaining between them. This CDR3 has 12 residues. From germline, CDR1 is DFQATT and CDR2 SNEGSKA (reference sequence). CDR3 DNA sequence: TGCAGTGCCCGGACTATCCGAGAGACCCAGTACTTC. It specifies CSARTIRETQYF.

The chain couples TRBV7-6 to TRBJ2-1, with TRBD2 identical over 10 bases. This CDR3 has 16 residues. Germline V gives CDR1 SGHVS, CDR2 FNYEAQ. V shed 5 bases and J 8 bases; nucleotides not matched to a gene: 12. CDR3 coding DNA: TGTGCCAGCAGCCTTGGACTAGCGGTGGGTTTGGATGAGCAGTTCTTC. This sequence encodes CASSLGLAVGLDEQFF.

V is TRBV12-3 or TRBV12-4 and J is TRBJ2-1; tentatively, D is TRBD1 or TRBD2 (7 bases each). V was pared by 7 bases and J by 10 bases, with 11 bases between. This CDR3 contains 11 residues. For the CDR3, the DNA is TGTGCCAGCACCCAGGGGGGGGAGCAGTTCTTC. Translated: CASTQGGEQFF.

The sample holds a few counts of this clonotype. The chain employs TRBV7-2 and TRBJ2-1, with D unclear. CDR3 length: 17 residues. Trimming took off 2 bases at V and 2 bases at J, with 16 bases between the two ends. From germline, CDR1 is SGHTA and CDR2 FQGNSA. CDR3 protein: CASSLQARLGTYNEQFF. The CDR3, as DNA: TGTGCCAGCAGCTTACAAGCCCGACTTGGCACCTACAATGAGCAGTTCTTC.

This clonotype was seen a few times. The chain employs TRBV18 and TRBJ2-7; the D gene could be TRBD1 or TRBD2 (7 bases each). The V end lost 8 bases, the J end lost 0 bases, and 17 bases lay between the germline ends. The CDR3 contains 15 residues. The germline V gene encodes CDR1 KGHSH and CDR2 LQKENI. The CDR3 nucleotides are TGTGCCAGCGCCACGGGGGAGGGGGCCTCCTACGAGCAGTACTTC. It specifies CASATGEGASYEQYF. Filled out from reference TRBV18 and TRBJ2-7, the complete variable domain reads NAGVMQNPRHLVRRRGQEARLRCSPMKGHSHVYWYRQLPEEGLKFMVYLQKENIIDESGMPKERFSAEFPKEGPSILRIQQVVRGDSAAYFCASATGEGASYEQYFGPGTRLTVT.

This clonotype was observed a few times. This rearrangement joins TRBV20-1 to TRBJ1-2; D perhaps matches TRBD1 (5 bases). Trimming stripped 6 bases from V and 4 bases from J, with 15 bases between. The CDR3 has 13 amino acids. CDR1 is DFQATT, CDR2 SNEGSKA, per germline (reference sequence). In DNA, the CDR3 is TGCAGTGCAGATACCGGGACCGCCTATGGCTACACCTTC. Its protein product is CSADTGTAYGYTF.

There are a few counts of this clonotype. The J gene is TRBJ2-2, the V gene TRBV5-1; tentatively, D is TRBD1 (6 bases). The CDR3 sequence is 17 residues long. Germline V CDR1 and CDR2: SGHRS, YFSETQ. V was trimmed by 0 bases and J by 0 bases, leaving 12 bases between them. The CDR3 DNA follows: TGCGCCAGCAGCTTGGAAGGGTCAGGGGCGAACACCGGGGAGCTGTTTTTT. Protein sequence: CASSLEGSGANTGELFF. The full variable domain, its missing parts supplied by reference TRBV5-1 and TRBJ2-2, is KAGVTQTPRYLIKTRGQQVTLSCSPISGHRSVSWYQQTPGQGLQFLFEYFSETQRNKGNFPGRFSGRQFSNSRSEMNVSTLELGDSALYLCASSLEGSGANTGELFFGEGSRLTVL.

This chain uses TRBV20-1 with TRBJ2-7; D is ambiguous. The V and J ends lost 2 bases and 2 bases respectively, with 13 bases between them. The CDR3 covers 14 residues. Per the germline V gene, CDR1 is DFQATT and CDR2 is SNEGSKA (reference sequence). Here the CDR3 reads CSARIQETAYEQYF. As DNA, the CDR3 is TGCAGTGCTAGAATTCAAGAAACGGCCTACGAGCAGTACTTC.

This clonotype was picked up a small number of times. The V gene is TRBV7-9, the J gene TRBJ2-1, with 12 nucleotides matching TRBD2. The length of the CDR3 is 16 residues. V lost 4 bases, J lost 4 bases, and 5 bases stayed unmatched. CDR1 and CDR2 (germline): SEHNR, FQNEAQ (reference sequence). The CDR3 sequence: CASSSSGRGSYNEQFF. DNA of the CDR3: TGTGCCAGCAGCTCTAGCGGGAGGGGGTCTTACAATGAGCAGTTCTTC.

In this sample, this clonotype turned up many times. The chain employs TRBV27 and TRBJ2-7, with TRBD1 matching over 9 bases. In germline, CDR1 is MNHEY, CDR2 SMNVEV (reference sequence). V shed 5 bases, J shed 6 bases, and the junction held 20 bases outside the gene matches. The CDR3 has 18 amino acids. The CDR3 DNA follows: TGTGCCAGCAGTGCCCGGGACAGGGTCTCCTATCCGGGGTCCGAGCAGTACTTC. It yields the protein CASSARDRVSYPGSEQYF.

A remark on this clonotype: Mismatch with germline at one junction end may stem from a read error. The CDR3 protein is CPSIRRRGQGQSEQFF. For the CDR3, the DNA is TGTCCCAGCATTCGAAGGCGGGGACAGGGGCAAAGTGAGCAGTTCTTC. This chain joins TRBV11-2 and TRBJ2-1; 10 positions agree with TRBD1. This CDR3 has 16 residues. From germline, CDR1 is SGHAT and CDR2 FQNNGV.

This clonotype appeared a few times. This sequence joins TRBV7-3 and TRBJ2-1; 8 bases are shared with TRBD2. Looked up from germline, CDR1 is SGHTA and CDR2 is FQGTGA. This CDR3 has 13 amino acids. J gave up 10 bases and V 5 bases, and 7 bases lay outside the gene matches. CDR3 residues: CASSHSSGIEQFF. The DNA of the CDR3 is TGTGCCAGCAGCCACAGTAGCGGGATAGAGCAGTTCTTC.

This clonotype was recorded a few times. The rearrangement joins TRBV29-1 to TRBJ2-3, with 7 nucleotides matching TRBD2. This CDR3 has 13 amino acids. The V gene end was trimmed by 6 bases and the J gene end by 3 bases; junction bases not matched to a gene: 6. Germline values: CDR1 SQVTM, CDR2 ANQGSEA. The CDR3 here is CSVQRGGTDTQYF. DNA for the CDR3: TGCAGCGTCCAGCGGGGAGGGACAGATACGCAGTATTTT.

In this sample, this clonotype turned up a few times. V and J are TRBV7-2 and TRBJ2-5; 7 bases fit TRBD2. This CDR3 has 17 amino acids. After removal of 5 bases from V and 2 bases from J, the junction contained 14 bases not matched to a gene. Germline V CDR1 and CDR2: SGHTA, FQGNSA. CDR3 bases: TGTGCCAGCAGCCCCCCGTCGGCCGGCGGGGGTCAAGAGACCCAGTACTTC. Amino acids: CASSPPSAGGGQETQYF.

This clonotype was observed many times. This chain links TRBV25-1 with TRBJ2-1; D could derive from TRBD1 or TRBD2 (5 bases each). This CDR3 has 15 residues. Trimming stripped 2 bases from V and 7 bases from J, with 15 bases between. Germline-derived CDR1 and CDR2 are MGHDK and SYGVNS. The CDR3: CASSEPGTPGNEQFF. CDR3 nucleotide sequence: TGTGCCAGCAGTGAACCCGGGACGCCCGGGAATGAGCAGTTCTTC.

There are a few counts of this clonotype. The chain links TRBV5-1 to TRBJ2-7, with 7 positions matching TRBD1. This CDR3 region has 16 residues. The V and J ends lost 3 bases and 6 bases, in that order; junction bases with no gene match: 15. Germline V CDR1 and CDR2: SGHRS, YFSETQ. The CDR3 nucleotides are TGCGCCAGCAGCTGGCAGGGGGTCAAGGGGGCTTTCGAGCAGTACTTC. Its protein is CASSWQGVKGAFEQYF. Using reference TRBV5-1 and TRBJ2-7 for the parts outside the CDR3, the full variable domain is KAGVTQTPRYLIKTRGQQVTLSCSPISGHRSVSWYQQTPGQGLQFLFEYFSETQRNKGNFPGRFSGRQFSNSRSEMNVSTLELGDSALYLCASSWQGVKGAFEQYFGPGTRLTVT.

This clonotype was counted many times. The V and J genes are TRBV27 and TRBJ2-7; 9 bases line up with TRBD1. The J segment lost 6 bases and the V segment lost 5 bases, leaving 11 bases of the junction unmatched. The CDR3 is made up of 15 amino acids. CDR1 and CDR2 from the germline V gene are MNHEY and SMNVEV (reference sequence). This CDR3 reads CASSRLTGGFGEQYF. CDR3 DNA sequence: TGTGCCAGCAGTCGACTGACAGGGGGGTTCGGCGAGCAGTACTTC.

The chain has TRBV20-1 and TRBJ2-6; 8 nucleotides match TRBD2. The CDR3 is made up of 15 amino acids. V trimming: 3 bases; J trimming: 3 bases; junction bases outside the gene matches: 4. Germline CDR1 reads DFQATT; CDR2 reads SNEGSKA (reference sequence). The CDR3 loop reads CSASQGTSGANVLTF. In nucleotides, the CDR3 is TGCAGTGCTAGTCAGGGGACTAGTGGGGCCAACGTCCTGACTTTC.

CDR3 nucleotides: TGTGCCAGCAGCCAAGAAATTGGACAGTACAATGAGCAGTTCTTC. It is translated as CASSQEIGQYNEQFF. The rearrangement links TRBV4-2 to TRBJ2-1; TRBD1 might be the D (6 bases). The CDR3 runs 15 residues. CDR1 LGHNA and CDR2 YNFKEQ come from the germline V gene. Trimming took off 0 bases at V and 4 bases at J, with 10 bases between the two ends.

J is TRBJ2-7 and V is TRBV5-6; possible D gene TRBD2, 6 bases. The CDR3 is 13 amino acids. Germline lookup yields CDR1 SGHDT and CDR2 YYEEEE. Trimming cost V 4 bases and J 3 bases, with 11 bases left between them. The CDR3 loop is CASSLTSRYEQYF. CDR3 sequence (DNA): TGTGCCAGCAGCCTGACTAGTCGCTACGAGCAGTACTTC.